In its sample, the clone carrying this T cell receptor (beta chain) was seen many times. The CDR3 runs to 15 residues. The V gene's germline CDR1 is SGHTA and CDR2 FQGNSA. With V trimmed by 5 bases and J by 7 bases, 7 bases remained unmatched. The sample originates from a study of T cell repertoires in cytomegalovirus infection. Overall study context: Through public TCR beta signatures, both CMV infection and matching HLA type were indicated.

TCRdb used MiXCR to reprocess the reads, holding one entry per CDR3 protein. The data contain roughly 280,000 distinct CDR3 sequences, approximately 9% of them singletons. The TCR was taken from a human donor in good health (CMV status not recorded). Some clones in this sample may be carry-over from other donors' samples. The sample comprised PBMCs. This rearrangement joins TRBV7-2 to TRBJ1-5; 11 bases match TRBD1. The CDR3 DNA sequence: TGTGCCAGCAGCCCGAGGACAGGGGGCCGCCAGCCCCAGCATTTT. Protein: CASSPRTGGRQPQHF.